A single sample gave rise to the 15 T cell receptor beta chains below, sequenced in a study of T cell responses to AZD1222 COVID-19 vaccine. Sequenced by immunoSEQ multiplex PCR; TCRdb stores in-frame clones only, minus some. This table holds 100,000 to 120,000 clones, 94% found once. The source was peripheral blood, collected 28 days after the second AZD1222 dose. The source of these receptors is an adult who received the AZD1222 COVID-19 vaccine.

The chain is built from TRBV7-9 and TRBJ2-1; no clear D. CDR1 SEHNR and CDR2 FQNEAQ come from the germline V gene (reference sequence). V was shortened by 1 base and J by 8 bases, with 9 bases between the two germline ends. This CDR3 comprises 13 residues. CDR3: CASSLGVWDEQFF. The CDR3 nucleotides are TGTGCCAGCAGCTTAGGAGTTTGGGATGAGCAGTTCTTC.

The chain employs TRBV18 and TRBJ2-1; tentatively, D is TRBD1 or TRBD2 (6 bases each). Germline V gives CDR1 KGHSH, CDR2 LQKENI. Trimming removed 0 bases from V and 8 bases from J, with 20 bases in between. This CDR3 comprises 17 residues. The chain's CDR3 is CASSPPIGGPPSDEQFF. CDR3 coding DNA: TGTGCCAGCTCACCACCGATTGGGGGGCCGCCCTCGGATGAGCAGTTCTTC.

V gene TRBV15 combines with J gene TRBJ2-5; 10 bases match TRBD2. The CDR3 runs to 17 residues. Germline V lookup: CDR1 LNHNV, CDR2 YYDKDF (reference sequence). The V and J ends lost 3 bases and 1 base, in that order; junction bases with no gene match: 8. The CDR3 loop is CATSRNVLAGIQETQYF. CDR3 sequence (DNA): TGTGCCACCAGCAGGAACGTACTAGCGGGAATCCAAGAGACCCAGTACTTC.

CDR3 protein: CSVILGRTEAFF. DNA for the CDR3: TGCAGCGTTATACTGGGTCGGACTGAAGCTTTCTTT. This chain joins TRBV29-1 and TRBJ1-1; D call uncertain. This CDR3 comprises 12 residues. The ends were cut back, 5 bases at V and 5 bases at J, with 12 bases in the middle. Germline values: CDR1 SQVTM, CDR2 ANQGSEA.

DNA of the CDR3: TGTGCCAGCAGCCCTTCAGGGGTTGGAAACACCATATATTTT. Protein product: CASSPSGVGNTIYF. The chain has TRBV5-5 and TRBJ1-3; weak D call: TRBD1 (6 bases). This CDR3 contains 14 residues. Germline CDR1 SGHKS, CDR2 YYEKEE (reference sequence). The germline V and J ends were trimmed by 4 bases and 3 bases, with 11 bases remaining between them.

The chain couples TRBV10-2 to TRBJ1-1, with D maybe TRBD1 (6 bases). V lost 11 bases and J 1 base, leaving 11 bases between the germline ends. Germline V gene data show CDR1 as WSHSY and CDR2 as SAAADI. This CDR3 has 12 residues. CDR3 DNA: TGCGCCGCTACGACAGGGAACACTGAAGCTTTCTTT. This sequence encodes CAATTGNTEAFF.

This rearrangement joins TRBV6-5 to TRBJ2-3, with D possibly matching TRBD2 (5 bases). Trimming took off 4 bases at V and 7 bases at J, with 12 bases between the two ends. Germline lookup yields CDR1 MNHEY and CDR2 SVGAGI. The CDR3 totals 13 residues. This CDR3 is CASSSSNFYTQYF. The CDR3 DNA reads TGTGCCAGCAGTTCTAGCAACTTTTATACGCAGTATTTT.

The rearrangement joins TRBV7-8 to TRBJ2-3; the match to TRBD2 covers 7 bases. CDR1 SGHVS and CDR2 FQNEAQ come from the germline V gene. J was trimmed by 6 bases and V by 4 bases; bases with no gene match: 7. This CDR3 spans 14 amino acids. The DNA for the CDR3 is TGTGCCAGCAGCTCTGGGAGGGTAGCGGATACGCAGTATTTT. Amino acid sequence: CASSSGRVADTQYF.

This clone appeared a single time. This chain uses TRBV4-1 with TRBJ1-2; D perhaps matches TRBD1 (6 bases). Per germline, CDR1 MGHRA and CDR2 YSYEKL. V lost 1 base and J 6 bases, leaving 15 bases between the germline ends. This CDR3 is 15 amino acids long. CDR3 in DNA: TGCGCCAGCAGCCAAGTCGACAGGTTTTCAAATGGCTACACCTTC. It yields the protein CASSQVDRFSNGYTF.

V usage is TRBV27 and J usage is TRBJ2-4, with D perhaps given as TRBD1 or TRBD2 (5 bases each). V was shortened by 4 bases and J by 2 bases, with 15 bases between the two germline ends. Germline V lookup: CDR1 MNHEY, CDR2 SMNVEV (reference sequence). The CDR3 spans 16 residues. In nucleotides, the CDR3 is TGTGCCAGCAGTTCCCGACATGGGGGTTCCAAAAACATTCAGTACTTC. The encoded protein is CASSSRHGGSKNIQYF.

The CDR3: CASSQISGASYEQYF. CDR3 bases: TGTGCCAGCTCACAAATTTCCGGGGCTTCATACGAGCAGTACTTC. The chain links TRBV18 to TRBJ2-7; D could derive from TRBD1 or TRBD2 (5 bases each). The CDR3 length is 15 residues. Looked up from germline, CDR1 is KGHSH and CDR2 is LQKENI. V dropped 4 bases and J dropped 4 bases, with 17 bases sitting between them.

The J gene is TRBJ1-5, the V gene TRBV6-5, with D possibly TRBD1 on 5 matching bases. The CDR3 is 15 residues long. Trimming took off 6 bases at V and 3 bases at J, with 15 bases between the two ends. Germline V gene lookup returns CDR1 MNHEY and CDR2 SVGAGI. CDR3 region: CASSGTFSFNQPQHF. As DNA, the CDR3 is TGTGCCAGCAGCGGGACCTTTAGCTTCAATCAGCCCCAGCATTTT.

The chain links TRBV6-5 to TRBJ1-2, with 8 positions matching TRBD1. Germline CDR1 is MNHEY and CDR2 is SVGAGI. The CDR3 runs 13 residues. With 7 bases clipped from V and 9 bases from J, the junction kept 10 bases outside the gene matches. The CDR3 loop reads CASNARRGLSYTF. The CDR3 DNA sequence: TGTGCCAGCAATGCCCGCAGGGGGCTTAGCTACACCTTC.

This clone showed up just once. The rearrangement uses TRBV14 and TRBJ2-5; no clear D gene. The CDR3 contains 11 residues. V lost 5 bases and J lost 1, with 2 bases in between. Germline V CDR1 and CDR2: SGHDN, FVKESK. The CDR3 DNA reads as TGTGCCAGCAGCTCCCAAGAGACCCAGTACTTC. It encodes CASSSQETQYF.

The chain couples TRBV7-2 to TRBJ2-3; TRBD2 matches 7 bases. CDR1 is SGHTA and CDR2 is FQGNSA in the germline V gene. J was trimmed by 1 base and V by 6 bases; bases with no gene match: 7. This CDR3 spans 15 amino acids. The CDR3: CASRSKAGGTDTQYF. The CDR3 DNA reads TGTGCCAGCAGATCGAAGGCGGGGGGCACAGATACGCAGTATTTT.